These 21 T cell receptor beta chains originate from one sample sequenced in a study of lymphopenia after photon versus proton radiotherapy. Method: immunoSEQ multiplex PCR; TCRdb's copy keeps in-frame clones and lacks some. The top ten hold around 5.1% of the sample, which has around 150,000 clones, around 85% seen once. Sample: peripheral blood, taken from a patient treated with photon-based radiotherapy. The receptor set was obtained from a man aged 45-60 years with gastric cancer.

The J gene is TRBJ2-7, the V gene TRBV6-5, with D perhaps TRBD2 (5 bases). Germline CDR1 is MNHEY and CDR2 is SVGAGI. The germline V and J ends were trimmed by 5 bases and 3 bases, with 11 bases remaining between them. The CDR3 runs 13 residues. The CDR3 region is CASSPGMYYEQYF. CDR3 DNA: TGTGCCAGCAGTCCCGGGATGTACTACGAGCAGTACTTC.

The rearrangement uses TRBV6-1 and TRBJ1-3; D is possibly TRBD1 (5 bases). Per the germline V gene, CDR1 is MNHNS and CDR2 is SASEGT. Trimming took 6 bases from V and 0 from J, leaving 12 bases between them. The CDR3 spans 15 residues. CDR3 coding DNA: TGTGCCAGCAGCGCGGGACTCAGCTCTGGAAACACCATATATTTT. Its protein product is CASSAGLSSGNTIYF.

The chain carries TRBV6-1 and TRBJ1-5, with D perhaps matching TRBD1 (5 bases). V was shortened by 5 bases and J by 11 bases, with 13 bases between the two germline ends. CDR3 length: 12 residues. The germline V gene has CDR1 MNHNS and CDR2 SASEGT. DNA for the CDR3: TGTGCCAGCAGTTTGGACATCCTGGCCCAGCATTTT. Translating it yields CASSLDILAQHF.

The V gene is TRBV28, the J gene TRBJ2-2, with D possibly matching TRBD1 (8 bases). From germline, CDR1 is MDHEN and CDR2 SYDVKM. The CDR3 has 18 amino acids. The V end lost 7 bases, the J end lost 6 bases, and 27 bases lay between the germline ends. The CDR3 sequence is CASTSQGAGEVGPGELFF. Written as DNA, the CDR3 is TGTGCCAGCACTAGCCAGGGGGCGGGAGAAGTAGGGCCCGGGGAGCTGTTTTTT.

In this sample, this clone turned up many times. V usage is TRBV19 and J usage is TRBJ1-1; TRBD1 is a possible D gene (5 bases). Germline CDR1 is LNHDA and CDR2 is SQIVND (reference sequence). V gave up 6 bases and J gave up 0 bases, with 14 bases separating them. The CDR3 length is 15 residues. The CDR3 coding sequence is TGTGCCAGTAGGACGGGGACGGACTTGAACACTGAAGCTTTCTTT. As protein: CASRTGTDLNTEAFF.

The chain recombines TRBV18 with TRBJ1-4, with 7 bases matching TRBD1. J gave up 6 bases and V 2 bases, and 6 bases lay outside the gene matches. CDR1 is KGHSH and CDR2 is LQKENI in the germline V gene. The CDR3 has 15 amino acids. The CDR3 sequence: CASSPTEGADEKLFF. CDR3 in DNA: TGTGCCAGCTCACCAACTGAGGGGGCTGATGAAAAACTGTTTTTT.

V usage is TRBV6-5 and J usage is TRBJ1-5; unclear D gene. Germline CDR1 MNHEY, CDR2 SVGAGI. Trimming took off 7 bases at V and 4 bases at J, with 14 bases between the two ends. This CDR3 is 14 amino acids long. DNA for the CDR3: TGTGCCAGCATTGATAAGGCAATTAATCAGCCCCAGCATTTT. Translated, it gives CASIDKAINQPQHF.

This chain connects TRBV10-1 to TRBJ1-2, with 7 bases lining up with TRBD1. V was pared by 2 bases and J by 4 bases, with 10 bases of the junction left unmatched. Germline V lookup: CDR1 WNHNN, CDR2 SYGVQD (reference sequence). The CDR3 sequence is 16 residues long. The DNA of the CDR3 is TGCGCCAGCAGTGAGACCGGGACAGCATCATTCTATGGCTACACCTTC. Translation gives CASSETGTASFYGYTF.

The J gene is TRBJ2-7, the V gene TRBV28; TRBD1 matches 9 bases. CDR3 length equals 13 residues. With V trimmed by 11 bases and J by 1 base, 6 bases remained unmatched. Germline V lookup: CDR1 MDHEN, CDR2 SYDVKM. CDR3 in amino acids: CASTGGPSYEQYF. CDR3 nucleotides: TGTGCCTCCACAGGGGGCCCTTCCTACGAGCAGTACTTC.

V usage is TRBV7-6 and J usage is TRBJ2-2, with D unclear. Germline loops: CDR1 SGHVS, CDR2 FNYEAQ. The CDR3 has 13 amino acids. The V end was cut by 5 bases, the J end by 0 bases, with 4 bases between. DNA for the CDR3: TGTGCCAGCAGCGGAGCGAACACCGGGGAGCTGTTTTTT. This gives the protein CASSGANTGELFF.

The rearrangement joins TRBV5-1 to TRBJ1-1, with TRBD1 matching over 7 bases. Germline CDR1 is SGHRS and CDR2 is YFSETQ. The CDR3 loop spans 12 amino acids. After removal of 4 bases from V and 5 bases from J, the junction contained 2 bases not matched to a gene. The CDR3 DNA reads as TGCGCCAGCAGCCAGGGGGGGACTGAAGCTTTCTTT. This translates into CASSQGGTEAFF.

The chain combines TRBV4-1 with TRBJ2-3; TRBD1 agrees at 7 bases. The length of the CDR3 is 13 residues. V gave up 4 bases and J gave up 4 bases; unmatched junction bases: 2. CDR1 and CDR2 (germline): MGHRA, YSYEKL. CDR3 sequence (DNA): TGCGCCAGCAGCCCGACAGGGTCAGATACGCAGTATTTT. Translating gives CASSPTGSDTQYF.

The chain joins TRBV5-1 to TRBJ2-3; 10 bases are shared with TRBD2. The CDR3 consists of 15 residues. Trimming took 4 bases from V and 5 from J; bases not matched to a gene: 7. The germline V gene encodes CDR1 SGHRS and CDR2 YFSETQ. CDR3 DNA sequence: TGCGCCAGCAGCGTCGGGACTAGCGTAGAAGATACGCAGTATTTT. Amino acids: CASSVGTSVEDTQYF.

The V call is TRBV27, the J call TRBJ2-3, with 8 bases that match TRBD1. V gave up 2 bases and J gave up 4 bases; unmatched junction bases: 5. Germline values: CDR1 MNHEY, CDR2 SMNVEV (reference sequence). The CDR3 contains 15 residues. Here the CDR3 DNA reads TGTGCCAGCAGTTTAGGTGGGACAGGCCCAGATACGCAGTATTTT. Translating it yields CASSLGGTGPDTQYF.

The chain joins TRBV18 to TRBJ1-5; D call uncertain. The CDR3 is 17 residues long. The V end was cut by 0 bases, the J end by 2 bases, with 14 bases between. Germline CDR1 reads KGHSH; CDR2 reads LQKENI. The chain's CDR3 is CASSPPLEQNRNQPQHF. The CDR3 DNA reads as TGTGCCAGCTCACCACCGCTAGAACAGAACCGCAATCAGCCCCAGCATTTT.

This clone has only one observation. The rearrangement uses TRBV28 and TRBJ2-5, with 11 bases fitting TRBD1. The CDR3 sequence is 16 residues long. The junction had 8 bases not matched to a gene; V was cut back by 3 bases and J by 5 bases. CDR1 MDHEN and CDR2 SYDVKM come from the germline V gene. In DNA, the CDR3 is TGTGCCAGCAGTTTCCCCGGGACAGGGGGGCAGGAGACCCAGTACTTC. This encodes CASSFPGTGGQETQYF. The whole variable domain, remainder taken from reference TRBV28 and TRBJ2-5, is DVKVTQSSRYLVKRTGEKVFLECVQDMDHENMFWYRQDPGLGLRLIYFSYDVKMKEKGDIPEGYSVSREKKERFSLILESASTNQTSMYLCASSFPGTGGQETQYFGPGTRLLVL.

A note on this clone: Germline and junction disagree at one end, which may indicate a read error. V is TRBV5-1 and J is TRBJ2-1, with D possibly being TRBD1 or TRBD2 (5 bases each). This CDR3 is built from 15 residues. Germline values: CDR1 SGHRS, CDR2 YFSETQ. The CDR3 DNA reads TGCGCCAGCAGCGTCGGCCGGGACCGCTACCATGAGCAGTTCTTC. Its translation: CASSVGRDRYHEQFF.

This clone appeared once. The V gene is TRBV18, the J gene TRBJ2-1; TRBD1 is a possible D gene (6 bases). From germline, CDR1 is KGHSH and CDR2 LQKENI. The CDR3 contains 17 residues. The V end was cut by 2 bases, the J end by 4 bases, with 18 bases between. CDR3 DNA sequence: TGTGCCAGCTCACCAATGCCTCCCGGGACATATTACAATGAGCAGTTCTTC. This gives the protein CASSPMPPGTYYNEQFF.

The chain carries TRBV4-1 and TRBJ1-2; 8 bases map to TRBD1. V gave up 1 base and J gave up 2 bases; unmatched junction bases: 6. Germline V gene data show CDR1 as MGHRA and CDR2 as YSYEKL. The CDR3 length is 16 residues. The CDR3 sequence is CASSQALRTGNYGYTF. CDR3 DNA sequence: TGCGCCAGCAGCCAAGCCTTGAGGACAGGGAACTATGGCTACACCTTC.

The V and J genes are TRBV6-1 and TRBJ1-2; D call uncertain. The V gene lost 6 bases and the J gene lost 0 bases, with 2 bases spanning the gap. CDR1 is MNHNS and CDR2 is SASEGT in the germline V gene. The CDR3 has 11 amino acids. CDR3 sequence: CASRTNYGYTF. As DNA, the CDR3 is TGTGCCAGCAGAACTAACTATGGCTACACCTTC.

CDR3 loop: CASSLDPTGGLAEAFF. Here the CDR3 DNA reads TGTGCCAGCAGCTTGGATCCGACAGGGGGTCTCGCTGAAGCTTTCTTT. The chain is built from TRBV5-4 and TRBJ1-1; TRBD1 matches at 9 bases. The junction had 9 bases not matched to a gene; V was cut back by 0 bases and J by 6 bases. Looked up from germline, CDR1 is SGHNT and CDR2 is YYREEE (reference sequence). This CDR3 region has 16 residues.